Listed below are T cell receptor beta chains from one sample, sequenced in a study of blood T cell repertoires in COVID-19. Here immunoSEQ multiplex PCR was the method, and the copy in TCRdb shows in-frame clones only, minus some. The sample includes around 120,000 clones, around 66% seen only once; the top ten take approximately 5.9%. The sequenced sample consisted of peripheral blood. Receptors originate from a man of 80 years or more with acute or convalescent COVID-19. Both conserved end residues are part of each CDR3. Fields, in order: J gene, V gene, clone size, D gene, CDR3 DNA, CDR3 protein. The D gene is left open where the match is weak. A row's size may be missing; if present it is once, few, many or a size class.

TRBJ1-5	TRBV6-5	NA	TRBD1	TGTGCCAGCGGCCCGACAGGGATGGAACAGCCCCAGCATTTT	CASGPTGMEQPQHF
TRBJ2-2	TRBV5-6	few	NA	TGTGCCAGCAGCTTTGGGACAATAGGCGGGGAGCTGTTTTTT	CASSFGTIGGELFF
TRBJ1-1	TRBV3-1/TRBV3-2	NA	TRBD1	TGTGCCAGCAGCCAAGGACAGGGGAGGGGTACTGAAGCTTTCTTT	CASSQGQGRGTEAFF
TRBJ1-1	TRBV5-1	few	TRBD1	TGCGCCAGCAGCCTCCGGGACAGTAACACTGAAGCTTTCTTT	CASSLRDSNTEAFF
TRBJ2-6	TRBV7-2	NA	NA	TGTGCCAGCAGCTATGCAGGGGCTGGGGCCAACGTCCTGACTTTC	CASSYAGAGANVLTF
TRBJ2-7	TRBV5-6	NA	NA	TGTGCCAGCAGCTTGTTGCCAGATACCTACGAGCAGTACTTC	CASSLLPDTYEQYF
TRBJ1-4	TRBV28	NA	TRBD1	TGTGCCAGCACCACCACAGGGGGCGGAAGTGAAAAACTGTTTTTT	CASTTTGGGSEKLFF
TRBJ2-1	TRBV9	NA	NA	TGTGCCAGCAGCGTCGATGGGGGGAGCGATGAGCAGTTCTTC	CASSVDGGSDEQFF
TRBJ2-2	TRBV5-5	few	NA	TGTGCCAGCAGCTATGGCAGAACCAACACCGGGGAGCTGTTTTTT	CASSYGRTNTGELFF
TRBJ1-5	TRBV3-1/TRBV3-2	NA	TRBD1	TGTGCCAGCAGCGGGACAGGGGTGCAACAGCCCCAGCATTTT	CASSGTGVQQPQHF
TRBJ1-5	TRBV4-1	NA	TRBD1	TGCGCCAGCAGCCAATCAGGGGGAAGTCAGCCCCAGCATTTT	CASSQSGGSQPQHF
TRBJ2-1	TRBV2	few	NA	TGTGCCAGCAGGAGTTTGAGCTCCTACAATGAGCAGTTCTTC	CASRSLSSYNEQFF
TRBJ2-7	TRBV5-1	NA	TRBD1	TGCGCCAGCAGCTTGGACAGGGGGCCCTACGAGCAGTACTTC	CASSLDRGPYEQYF
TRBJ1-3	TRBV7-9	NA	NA	TGTGCCAGCAGCTTAGCGTACGGGGCTGGAAACACCATATATTTT	CASSLAYGAGNTIYF
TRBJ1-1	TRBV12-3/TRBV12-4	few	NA	TGTGCCAGCAGTTTCGGGCAGGGGATTGAAGCTTTCTTT	CASSFGQGIEAFF
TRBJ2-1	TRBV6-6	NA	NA	TGTGCCAGCAGTTACCCGACAGGAGTTGTGTCCCGTGAGCAGTTCTTC	CASSYPTGVVSREQFF
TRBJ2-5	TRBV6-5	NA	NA	TGTGCCAGCATCGTCGGGAGCGGTGAGACCCAGTACTTC	CASIVGSGETQYF
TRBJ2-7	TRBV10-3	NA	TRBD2	TGTGCCATCAGTGAGTCGATAGCGGGAAGGTACGAGCAGTACTTC	CAISESIAGRYEQYF
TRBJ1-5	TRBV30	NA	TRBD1	TGTGCCTGGAGTGTACGCGACAGGGAAAGCAATCAGCCCCAGCATTTT	CAWSVRDRESNQPQHF
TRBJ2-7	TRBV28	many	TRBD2	TGTGCCAGCAGTTTTGGCTCCGGGACTAGCGGGAGGATATTCTACGAGCAGTACTTC	CASSFGSGTSGRIFYEQYF
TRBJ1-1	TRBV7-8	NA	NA	TGTGCCAGCAGCTTAGTAAGAGGGAAGAACACTGAAGCTTTCTTT	CASSLVRGKNTEAFF
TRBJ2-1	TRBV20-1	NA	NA	TGCAAGCCAGGATCGGATGAGCAGTTCTTC	CKPGSDEQFF
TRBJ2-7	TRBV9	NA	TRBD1	TGTGCCAGCAGCGGGGACAGCGAGGATTACTCTTGGGAGCAGTACTTC	CASSGDSEDYSWEQYF
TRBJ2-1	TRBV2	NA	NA	TGTGCCAGCAGTTGGCTAGAAGGGGCCAATGAGCAGTTCTTC	CASSWLEGANEQFF
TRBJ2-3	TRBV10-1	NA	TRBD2	TGCGCCAGCAGTGGCCTAGCGGGAGTCTTAGATACGCAGTATTTT	CASSGLAGVLDTQYF
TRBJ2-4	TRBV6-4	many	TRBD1	TGTGCCAGCACCCTTCGGGACAGGGGGCCGTTAGCCAAAAACATTCAGTACTTC	CASTLRDRGPLAKNIQYF
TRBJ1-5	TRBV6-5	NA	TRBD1	TGTGCCAGCAGGATGGACAGGGGGCTCAATCAGCCCCAGCATTTT	CASRMDRGLNQPQHF
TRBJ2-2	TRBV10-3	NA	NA	TGTGCCATCAGTGAGCCGGCAGCGTACGGGGAGCTGTTTTTT	CAISEPAAYGELFF
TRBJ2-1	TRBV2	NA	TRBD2	TGTGCCAGCAAAAATCTAGCGGGAGCGTGGAATGAGCAGTTCTTC	CASKNLAGAWNEQFF
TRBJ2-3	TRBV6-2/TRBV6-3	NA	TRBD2	TGTGCCAGCAGTTATCCCGCCGCCGACAGCGGGAGGTCGACAGATACGCAGTATTTT	CASSYPAADSGRSTDTQYF